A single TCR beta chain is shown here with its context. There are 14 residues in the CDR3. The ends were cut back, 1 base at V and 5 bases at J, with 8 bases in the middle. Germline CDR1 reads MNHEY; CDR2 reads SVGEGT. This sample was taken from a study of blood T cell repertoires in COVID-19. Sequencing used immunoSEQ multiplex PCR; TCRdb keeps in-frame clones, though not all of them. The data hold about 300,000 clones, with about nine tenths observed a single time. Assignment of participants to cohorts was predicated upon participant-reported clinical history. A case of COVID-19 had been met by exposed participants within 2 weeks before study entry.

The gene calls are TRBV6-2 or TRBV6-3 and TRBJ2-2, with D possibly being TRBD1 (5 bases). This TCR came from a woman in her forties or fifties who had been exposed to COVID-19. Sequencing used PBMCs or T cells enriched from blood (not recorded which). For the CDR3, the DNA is TGTGCCAGCAGTTACTTAGGGGTTACCGGGGAGCTGTTTTTT. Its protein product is CASSYLGVTGELFF.